A selection of T cell receptor beta chains follows, all from one sample in a study of blood T cell repertoires in COVID-19. Method: immunoSEQ multiplex PCR; TCRdb's copy keeps in-frame clones and lacks some. The sample shows 130,000 to 150,000 clones, roughly 79% of them seen only once. The sequenced material came from peripheral blood. The receptors were sampled from a human donor in a cohort sampled during active COVID-19. Both conserved end residues are part of each CDR3. D genes are given only for firm matches. A clone size is listed for some rows: how often the clone was seen (once, few, many), or a class if it is expanded.

TGCAGTGCGAGTACGAGACCCGGGACTAGGTCAGATACGCAGTATTTT	CSASTRPGTRSDTQYF	TRBD2	16	TRBV20-1	TRBJ2-3	once
TGTGCCAGCTCAGGCCTCACAGGGGCCGGGGCCAACGTCCTGACTTTC	CASSGLTGAGANVLTF	TRBD1	16	TRBV18	TRBJ2-6	NA
TGTGCCAGCAGCCGGGGACTAGCGGGAGGATGGGCCAAAAACATTCAGTACTTC	CASSRGLAGGWAKNIQYF	TRBD2	18	TRBV5-8	TRBJ2-4	NA
TGTGCCAGCTCACAACTCCAGGGGTCCCAAGAGACCCAGTACTTC	CASSQLQGSQETQYF	NA	15	TRBV18	TRBJ2-5	few
TGTGCCAGCAGCTCCGGGACTGACTCTGGAAACACCATATATTTT	CASSSGTDSGNTIYF	NA	15	TRBV6-2/TRBV6-3	TRBJ1-3	NA
TGTGCCAGCAGTGAAGAGGACAGGGGGGGATCCTACGAGCAGTACTTC	CASSEEDRGGSYEQYF	TRBD1	16	TRBV6-1	TRBJ2-7	few
TGCGCCAGCAATCGGTACCAGGGGGCCGGTGAGCAGTTCTTC	CASNRYQGAGEQFF	TRBD1	14	TRBV5-1	TRBJ2-1	NA
TGTGCCAGCAGACTAGCGGGAGCTCCCCACGAGCAGTACTTC	CASRLAGAPHEQYF	TRBD2	14	TRBV28	TRBJ2-7	NA
TGCGCCAGCAGGCTGACAGCAGACAACGAGCAGTACTTC	CASRLTADNEQYF	NA	13	TRBV10-2	TRBJ2-7	few
TGTGCCAGTGGGGACAGTAGCAATCAGCCCCAGCATTTT	CASGDSSNQPQHF	TRBD1	13	TRBV28	TRBJ1-5	once
TGCGCCAGCAGTGACGGGGGTTCTCCCCTCCACTTT	CASSDGGSPLHF	NA	12	TRBV10-2	TRBJ1-6	once
TGTGCCAGCAGACTAGCGGAGGCCTACGAGCAGTACTTC	CASRLAEAYEQYF	TRBD2	13	TRBV27	TRBJ2-7	NA
TGTGCCAGCAGCCCTCGGGGGAAAACTGGGGCCAACGTCCTGACTTTC	CASSPRGKTGANVLTF	NA	16	TRBV5-6	TRBJ2-6	NA
TGTGCCAGCAGCAAAGCGCAGGGACAGGGCTGCTTCTCTGGGGCCAACGTCCTGACTTTC	CASSKAQGQGCFSGANVLTF	NA	20	TRBV21-1	TRBJ2-6	NA
TGTGCCAGCAGTTTTATAGGACAGGGGGTAGAAGAGACCCAGTACTTC	CASSFIGQGVEETQYF	TRBD1	16	TRBV28	TRBJ2-5	NA
TGCGCCAGCAGCCATAACACAGATACGCAGTATTTT	CASSHNTDTQYF	NA	12	TRBV4-1	TRBJ2-3	NA
TGTGCCACCAGTGATCCCGGGACTAGCGGGAGGGATACGCAGTATTTT	CATSDPGTSGRDTQYF	TRBD2	16	TRBV24-1	TRBJ2-3	NA
TGCGCCAGCAGCCAAGAGGGGGGAGGCTGGGGTGAGACCCAGTACTTC	CASSQEGGGWGETQYF	NA	16	TRBV4-3	TRBJ2-5	NA
TGTGCCAGCAGCGCGGGACAGGGGATCTACAATGAGCAGTTCTTC	CASSAGQGIYNEQFF	TRBD1	15	TRBV7-3	TRBJ2-1	NA
TGTGCCAGCAGCCCCCCGGGACTGCGTACCTACAATGAGCAGTTCTTC	CASSPPGLRTYNEQFF	NA	16	TRBV7-2	TRBJ2-1	NA
TGCGCCAGCAGCCAAGGTCGGACTAGCGGGAGTAGGAGGAATGAGCAGTTCTTC	CASSQGRTSGSRRNEQFF	TRBD2	18	TRBV4-1	TRBJ2-1	NA
TGTGCCAGCTCACCCGGCCTAGCGGCCACAGATACGCAGTATTTT	CASSPGLAATDTQYF	TRBD2	15	TRBV18	TRBJ2-3	NA
TGTGCCAGCAGCCCCGGACAGGGGAACAATCAGCCCCAGCATTTT	CASSPGQGNNQPQHF	TRBD1	15	TRBV9	TRBJ1-5	NA